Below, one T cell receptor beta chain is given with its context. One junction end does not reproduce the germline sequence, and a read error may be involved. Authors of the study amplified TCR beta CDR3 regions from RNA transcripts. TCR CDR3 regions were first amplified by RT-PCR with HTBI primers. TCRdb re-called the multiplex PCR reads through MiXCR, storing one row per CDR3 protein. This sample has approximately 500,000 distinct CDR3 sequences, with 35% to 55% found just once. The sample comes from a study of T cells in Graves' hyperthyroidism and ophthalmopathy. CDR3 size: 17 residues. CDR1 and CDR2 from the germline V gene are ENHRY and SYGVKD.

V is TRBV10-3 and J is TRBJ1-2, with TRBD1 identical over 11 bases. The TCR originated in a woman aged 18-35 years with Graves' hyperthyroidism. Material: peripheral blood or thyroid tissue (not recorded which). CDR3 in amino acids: CASSFNTGTGGPYGYTF. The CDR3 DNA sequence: TGTGCCAGCAGTTTCAATACCGGGACAGGGGGGCCCTATGGCTACACCTTC.